This T cell receptor beta chain was documented in a study of brain T cells in children with intractable seizures. Overall study findings and caveats: Patients' HCMV serostatus was unknown; virus specificity rests on CDR3 similarity alone. Clones missing pre-surgery may reflect undersampling of that blood sample.

As for time point: blood from clinic visit 5 months post-surgery; TSC patient then seizure free. Only cases whose brain tissue showed the highest T cell transcript signatures were sequenced. Before surgery, patients took at least one anti-epileptic drug. About this clone: What it binds is unknown.

Using immunoSEQ multiplex PCR, the repertoire was profiled, and TCRdb retains in-frame clones only, with some absent. This sample yields about 320,000 clones, of which about 93% are seen a single time; 4.5% to 7% belongs to the top ten. The sample consisted of peripheral blood, taken approximately 5 months after surgery. This receptor was obtained from a boy less than two years old with tuberous sclerosis and intractable seizures.

CDR3 DNA: TGTGCCAGTAGTATAGATGGCGCCCGGACAGGTCCTGGCTACACCTTC. It yields the protein CASSIDGARTGPGYTF. The rearrangement joins TRBV19 to TRBJ1-2; 7 nucleotides agree with TRBD1. Germline CDR1 is LNHDA and CDR2 is SQIVND (reference sequence). Trimming cost V 0 bases and J 7 bases; bases outside gene matches: 11. The CDR3 has 16 amino acids. The full variable domain, in which reference TRBV19 and TRBJ1-2 provide the parts outside the CDR3, is DGGITQSPKYLFRKEGQNVTLSCEQNLNHDAMYWYRQDPGQGLRLIYYSQIVNDFQKGDIAEGYSVSREKKESFPLTVTSAQKNPTAFYLCASSIDGARTGPGYTFGSGTRLTVV.